These T cell receptor beta chains were read from a single sample in a study of monozygotic twins with cystic fibrosis. Repertoires were generated with immunoSEQ multiplex PCR, while TCRdb's copy carries only in-frame clones and drops some. Here the sample spans about 17,000 clones, around 96% being singletons. Specimen: blood. These receptor sequences come from a girl aged 2-10 years with cystic fibrosis. Both conserved end residues are part of each CDR3.

V	J	CDR3
TRBV4-1	TRBJ1-5	CASSQKITGVGGNQPQHF
TRBV9	TRBJ2-3	CASSVEGVIDTQYF
TRBV12-5	TRBJ1-2	CASGSPSGAGVPSTF
TRBV4-3	TRBJ1-4	CASSQEGPRGEGEKLFF
TRBV5-1	TRBJ2-7	CASSLSGQNYEQYF
TRBV5-1	TRBJ1-4	CASSPRETNEKLFF
TRBV6-5	TRBJ1-3	CASTGQGISGNTIYF
TRBV5-1	TRBJ2-2	CASSLDPPANTGELFF
TRBV18	TRBJ1-4	CASSPGTGREKLFF
TRBV27	TRBJ1-2	CASSFGGTGYTF
TRBV4-3	TRBJ2-1	CASSQDVRGPYNEQFF
TRBV2	TRBJ2-7	CASTLLLSHYEQYF
TRBV11-2	TRBJ2-7	CASSPRTGGGEQYF
TRBV2	TRBJ2-3	CASNGRRADTQYF
TRBV10-1	TRBJ1-5	CASSDVGNQPQHF
TRBV19	TRBJ1-2	CASSSRDRYGYTF
TRBV12-5	TRBJ1-4	CASGLVPTGGKATNEKLFF
TRBV5-1	TRBJ2-5	CASSSGAAQETQYF
TRBV4-3	TRBJ2-5	CASSLGPQETQYF
TRBV25-1	TRBJ1-6	CASSEKGSILYNSPLHF
TRBV5-8	TRBJ1-4	CASSRTGDFNEKLFF
TRBV19	TRBJ2-7	CASSIGAMGSYEQYF